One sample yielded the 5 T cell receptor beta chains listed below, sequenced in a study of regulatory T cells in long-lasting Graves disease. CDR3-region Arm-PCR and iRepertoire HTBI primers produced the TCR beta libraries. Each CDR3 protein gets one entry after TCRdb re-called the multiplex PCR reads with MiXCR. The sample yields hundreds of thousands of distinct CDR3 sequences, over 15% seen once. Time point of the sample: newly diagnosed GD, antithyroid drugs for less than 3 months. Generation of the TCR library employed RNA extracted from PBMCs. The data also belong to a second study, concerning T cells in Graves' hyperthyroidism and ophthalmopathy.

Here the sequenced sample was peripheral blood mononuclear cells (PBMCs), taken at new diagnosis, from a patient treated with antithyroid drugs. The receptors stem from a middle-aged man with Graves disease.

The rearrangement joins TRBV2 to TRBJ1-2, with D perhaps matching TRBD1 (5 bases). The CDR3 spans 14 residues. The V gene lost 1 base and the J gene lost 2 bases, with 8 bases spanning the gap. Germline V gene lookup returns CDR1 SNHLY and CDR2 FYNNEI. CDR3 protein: CASSEEGQNYGYTF. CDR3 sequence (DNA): TGTGCCAGCAGTGAAGAGGGGCAAAACTATGGCTACACCTTC.

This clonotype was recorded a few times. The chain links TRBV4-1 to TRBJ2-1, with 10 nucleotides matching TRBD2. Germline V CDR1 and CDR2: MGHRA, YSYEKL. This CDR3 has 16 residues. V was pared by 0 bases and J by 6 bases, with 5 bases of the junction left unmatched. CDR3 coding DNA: TGCGCCAGCAGCCAAGATGCCCTAGCGGGGGCCAATGAGCAGTTCTTC. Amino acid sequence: CASSQDALAGANEQFF.

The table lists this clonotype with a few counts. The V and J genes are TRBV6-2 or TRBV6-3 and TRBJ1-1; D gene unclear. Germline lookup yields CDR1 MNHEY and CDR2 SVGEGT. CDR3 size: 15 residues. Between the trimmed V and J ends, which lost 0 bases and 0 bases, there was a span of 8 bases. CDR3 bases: TGTGCCAGCAGTTACTCTTTCGTCGTGAACACTGAAGCTTTCTTT. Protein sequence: CASSYSFVVNTEAFF.

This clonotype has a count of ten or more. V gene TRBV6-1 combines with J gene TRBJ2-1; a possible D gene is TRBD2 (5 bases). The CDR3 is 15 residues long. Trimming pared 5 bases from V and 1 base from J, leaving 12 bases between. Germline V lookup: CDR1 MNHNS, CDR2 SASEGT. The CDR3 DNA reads TGTGCCAGCAGTCCGCAGCCGGGGTCCTACAATGAGCAGTTCTTC. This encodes CASSPQPGSYNEQFF.

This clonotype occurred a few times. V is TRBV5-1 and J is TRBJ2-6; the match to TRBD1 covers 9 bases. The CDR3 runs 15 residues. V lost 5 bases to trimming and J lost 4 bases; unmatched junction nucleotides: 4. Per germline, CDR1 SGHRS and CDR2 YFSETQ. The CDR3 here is CASRQGAVGANVLTF. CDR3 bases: TGCGCCAGCAGACAGGGGGCAGTCGGGGCCAACGTCCTGACTTTC. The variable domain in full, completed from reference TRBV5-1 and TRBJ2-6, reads KAGVTQTPRYLIKTRGQQVTLSCSPISGHRSVSWYQQTPGQGLQFLFEYFSETQRNKGNFPGRFSGRQFSNSRSEMNVSTLELGDSALYLCASRQGAVGANVLTFGAGSRLTVL.